This TCR beta chain was identified during a study of T cells in Graves' hyperthyroidism and ophthalmopathy. Amplification targeted TCR beta CDR3 regions from RNA transcripts. A set of HTBI primers served as the primers for a first-round RT-PCR of the TCR CDR3. TCRdb analysed the multiplex PCR reads with MiXCR anew, one entry per CDR3 protein. The sample lists around 260,000 distinct CDR3 sequences, around 25% seen once, with about a quarter in the top ten. The TCR originated in a middle-aged man with Graves' hyperthyroidism that later progressed to Graves' ophthalmopathy. Sequenced input: blood.

This chain's CDR3 is CASSSGTSGSWAETQYF. The CDR3 nucleotides are TGTGCCAGCAGTTCCGGGACTAGCGGGAGTTGGGCGGAGACCCAGTACTTC. The chain joins TRBV6-5 to TRBJ2-5, with TRBD2 identical over 14 bases. Germline values: CDR1 MNHEY, CDR2 SVGAGI. The CDR3 loop spans 17 amino acids. V was pared by 4 bases and J by 5 bases, with 9 bases of the junction left unmatched.